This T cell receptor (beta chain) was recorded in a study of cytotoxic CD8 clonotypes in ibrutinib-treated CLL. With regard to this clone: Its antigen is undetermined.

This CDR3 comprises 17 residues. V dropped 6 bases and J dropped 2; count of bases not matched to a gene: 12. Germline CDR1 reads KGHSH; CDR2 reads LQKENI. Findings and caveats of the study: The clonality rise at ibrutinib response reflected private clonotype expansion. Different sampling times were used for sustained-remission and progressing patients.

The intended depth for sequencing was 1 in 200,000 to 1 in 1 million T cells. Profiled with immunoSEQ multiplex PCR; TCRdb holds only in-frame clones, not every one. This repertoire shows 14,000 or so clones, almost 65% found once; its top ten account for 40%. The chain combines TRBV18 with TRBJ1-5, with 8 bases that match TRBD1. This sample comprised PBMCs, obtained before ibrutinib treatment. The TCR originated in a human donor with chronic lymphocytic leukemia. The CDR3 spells CASSGGQGSVGNQPQHF. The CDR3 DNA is TGTGCCAGCTCGGGAGGACAGGGTTCGGTGGGCAATCAGCCCCAGCATTTT.